These 27 T cell receptor beta chains originate from one sample sequenced in a study of OX40 agonist ivuxolimab in advanced cancers. Preparation of the library involved the immunoSEQ multiplex PCR assay. TCRdb retrieved this table from immuneACCESS and kept in-frame rearrangements only. Not all clones are present; in checked studies, unresolved V genes account for under half, and no reason is known for the remainder. For this sample there are 50,000 to 60,000 clones; approximately 90% appear just once. The top ten constitute 3.5% to 4% of the sample. The sample here was CD4+ or CD8+ T cells sorted from blood, taken in a trial of the OX40 agonist ivuxolimab. These receptors all stem from an adult with an advanced solid tumor such as melanoma, head and neck, liver or kidney cancer.

The CDR3 reads CSVEDVQDYEQYF. The DNA for the CDR3 is TGCAGCGTTGAAGATGTACAGGACTACGAGCAGTACTTC. The chain joins TRBV29-1 to TRBJ2-7, with a weak D call TRBD1 (5 bases). V was trimmed by 0 bases and J by 3 bases, leaving 9 bases between them. Germline CDR1 and CDR2: SQVTM and ANQGSEA. CDR3 length: 13 amino acids.

V gene TRBV7-2 combines with J gene TRBJ2-5; D remains ambiguous. The CDR3 covers 14 residues. V was pared by 3 bases and J by 0 bases, with 8 bases between. Germline-derived CDR1 and CDR2 are SGHTA and FQGNSA. DNA of the CDR3: TGTGCCAGCAGCTTCACGGCGGACCAAGAGACCCAGTACTTC. Protein: CASSFTADQETQYF.

This clone turned up a few times. This chain connects TRBV9 to TRBJ2-2; a weak D match, TRBD1 (7 bases). V shed 5 bases and J shed 5 bases, with 16 bases lying between them. Germline CDR1 SGDLS, CDR2 YYNGEE. This CDR3 has 15 residues. DNA of the CDR3: TGTGCCAGCAGTCACAGGGGAGGATGGACCGGGGAGCTGTTTTTT. It codes for CASSHRGGWTGELFF.

In regard to this clone: The junction does not match germline at one end; this may be a read error. V usage is TRBV5-4 and J usage is TRBJ2-5; D gene uncertain. This CDR3 is 16 amino acids long. Germline CDR1 SGHNT, CDR2 YYREEE (reference sequence). The CDR3 DNA sequence: TGTGCCAGCAGTTTGGCCCCGCTAGGCGCTGAGGAGACCCAGTACTTC. It yields the protein CASSLAPLGAEETQYF.

V gene TRBV2 combines with J gene TRBJ2-3, with 11 bases that match TRBD2. This CDR3 contains 18 residues. V lost 2 bases and J lost 2; bases outside the gene matches: 9. Germline CDR1 is SNHLY and CDR2 is FYNNEI. CDR3 loop: CASSERGLAGGPTDTQYF. The CDR3 bases are TGTGCCAGCAGTGAAAGGGGTTTAGCGGGAGGGCCCACAGATACGCAGTATTTT.

CDR3 nucleotide sequence: TGTGCCAGCAGTTACTCCTCGGGGTTCACAGATACGCAGTATTTT. This sequence encodes CASSYSSGFTDTQYF. V gene TRBV6-6 combines with J gene TRBJ2-3; tentatively, D is TRBD2 (5 bases). The germline gives CDR1 MNHNY, CDR2 SVGAGI (reference sequence). The CDR3 runs 15 residues. Trimming cost V 0 bases and J 2 bases, with 9 bases left between them.

This sequence joins TRBV7-8 and TRBJ2-2; 7 bases fit TRBD1. Trimming at V came to 2 bases and at J to 5 bases, leaving 5 bases not matched to a gene. This CDR3 comprises 15 residues. CDR1 is SGHVS and CDR2 is FQNEAQ in the germline V gene. CDR3 sequence: CASSLSRRGTGELFF. The DNA for the CDR3 is TGTGCCAGCAGCTTAAGTCGCAGGGGGACCGGGGAGCTGTTTTTT. The full variable domain, rest sourced from reference TRBV7-8 and TRBJ2-2, is GAGVSQSPRYKVAKRGQDVALRCDPISGHVSLFWYQQALGQGPEFLTYFQNEAQLDKSGLPSDRFFAERPEGSVSTLKIQRTQQEDSAVYLCASSLSRRGTGELFFGEGSRLTVL.

The rearrangement joins TRBV11-2 to TRBJ1-3; unclear D gene. The CDR3 sequence is 18 residues long. Germline CDR1 and CDR2: SGHAT and FQNNGV. V was clipped by 0 bases and J by 0 bases, with 15 bases between them. The CDR3, as DNA: TGTGCCAGCAGCTTAGATTTTCCAGAAAGTAACTCTGGAAACACCATATATTTT. It encodes CASSLDFPESNSGNTIYF. Supplemented by reference TRBV11-2 and TRBJ1-3, the full variable domain reads EAGVAQSPRYKIIEKRQSVAFWCNPISGHATLYWYQQILGQGPKLLIQFQNNGVVDDSQLPKDRFSAERLKGVDSTLKIQPAKLEDSAVYLCASSLDFPESNSGNTIYFGEGSWLTVV.

This chain links TRBV15 with TRBJ1-1; D call uncertain. Per the germline V gene, CDR1 is LNHNV and CDR2 is YYDKDF (reference sequence). Trimming cost V 3 bases and J 0 bases, with 5 bases left between them. This CDR3 is built from 13 residues. In nucleotides, the CDR3 is TGTGCCACCAGCAGGGAAGTGAACACTGAAGCTTTCTTT. This sequence encodes CATSREVNTEAFF.

The chain combines TRBV10-3 with TRBJ1-1, with D possibly being TRBD1 (6 bases). Trimming cost V 6 bases and J 4 bases, with 18 bases left between them. The CDR3 covers 15 residues. From germline, CDR1 is ENHRY and CDR2 SYGVKD. The CDR3 DNA reads as TGTGCCATCAGCTTGTTGGGGGGACAAGGCACTGAAGCTTTCTTT. This sequence encodes CAISLLGGQGTEAFF.

The chain has TRBV19 and TRBJ2-3; tentative D call: TRBD2 (5 bases). The CDR3 sequence is 13 residues long. The V and J ends lost 5 bases and 4 bases respectively, with 10 bases between them. Germline loops: CDR1 LNHDA, CDR2 SQIVND (reference sequence). CDR3 DNA: TGTGCCAGTAGTTTAGCGTCCGCAGATACGCAGTATTTT. Amino acid sequence: CASSLASADTQYF.

The V gene is TRBV7-6, the J gene TRBJ2-7, with 8 bases matching TRBD1. The ends lost 2 bases at V and 3 bases at J; junction bases unmatched: 3. Germline V gene sequence: CDR1 SGHVS, CDR2 FNYEAQ. The CDR3 is 14 residues long. DNA of the CDR3: TGTGCCAGCAGCTTAAGTGGACAGGGCTACGAGCAGTACTTC. Translating it yields CASSLSGQGYEQYF.

This clone was seen only once. The chain has TRBV5-8 and TRBJ2-5; 7 nucleotides line up with TRBD1. V lost 4 bases and J lost 2; bases outside the gene matches: 17. This CDR3 has 18 amino acids. The V gene's germline CDR1 is SGHTS and CDR2 YDEGEE. This CDR3 reads CASSQLFEGQDPQETQYF. For the CDR3, the DNA is TGTGCCAGCAGCCAATTATTCGAAGGACAGGACCCACAAGAGACCCAGTACTTC.

V gene TRBV15 combines with J gene TRBJ2-1; maybe TRBD1 (6 bases). V was trimmed by 3 bases and J by 2 bases, leaving 20 bases between them. This CDR3 spans 18 amino acids. The germline V gene has CDR1 LNHNV and CDR2 YYDKDF (reference sequence). The DNA of the CDR3 is TGTGCCACCAGCAGTCCCCCACAGGGTCGATACACCTACAATGAGCAGTTCTTC. Its translation: CATSSPPQGRYTYNEQFF.

The rearrangement links TRBV30 to TRBJ1-5; D is possibly TRBD1 (5 bases). Germline lookup yields CDR1 GTSNPN and CDR2 SVGIG (reference sequence). The CDR3 loop spans 13 amino acids. V dropped 5 bases and J dropped 6 bases, with 14 bases sitting between them. CDR3 in amino acids: CAWGGTGGQPQHF. CDR3 coding DNA: TGTGCCTGGGGAGGGACTGGCGGTCAGCCCCAGCATTTT.

V is TRBV28 and J is TRBJ2-1; D remains unclear. V was clipped by 4 bases and J by 0 bases, with 4 bases between them. The CDR3 contains 13 residues. CDR1 is MDHEN, CDR2 SYDVKM, per germline. The CDR3 loop is CASSYSSYNEQFF. CDR3 sequence (DNA): TGTGCCAGCAGTTATAGCTCCTACAATGAGCAGTTCTTC.

The chain couples TRBV29-1 to TRBJ2-1, with D perhaps TRBD1 (6 bases). This CDR3 is built from 17 residues. Germline lookup yields CDR1 SQVTM and CDR2 ANQGSEA. V was clipped by 2 bases and J by 3 bases, with 20 bases between them. The CDR3 coding sequence is TGCAGCGTTGAATTCGCCCTACAGGGATCCCACTACAATGAGCAGTTCTTC. It yields the protein CSVEFALQGSHYNEQFF.

The chain joins TRBV7-8 to TRBJ2-7; D might be TRBD1 or TRBD2, each matching 5 bases. Deletions cut 1 base from V and 2 bases from J, with 6 bases between. The CDR3 has 13 amino acids. Germline CDR1 and CDR2: SGHVS and FQNEAQ. The chain's CDR3 is CASSLVGAYEQYF. Written as DNA, the CDR3 is TGTGCCAGCAGCTTAGTGGGGGCCTACGAGCAGTACTTC.

This clone was recorded once. The V gene is TRBV5-4, the J gene TRBJ2-7, with D unresolved. Trimming left V 4 bases short and J 4 bases short, with 9 bases between. CDR3 length equals 12 residues. CDR1 SGHNT and CDR2 YYREEE come from the germline V gene (reference sequence). DNA for the CDR3: TGTGCCAGCAGCGGAAGGTGGTACGAGCAGTACTTC. It codes for CASSGRWYEQYF.

The chain is built from TRBV19 and TRBJ2-7; D is perhaps TRBD1 or TRBD2 (5 bases each). Looked up from germline, CDR1 is LNHDA and CDR2 is SQIVND (reference sequence). The ends were cut back, 1 base at V and 6 bases at J, with 10 bases in the middle. This CDR3 is 13 amino acids long. CDR3 bases: TGTGCCAGTAGTATAGGGGGGAGCTCCGAGCAGTACTTC. Its translation: CASSIGGSSEQYF.

The genes are TRBV4-1 and TRBJ2-7; no clear D. The CDR3 runs 17 residues. The V gene's germline CDR1 is MGHRA and CDR2 YSYEKL. Trimming removed 0 bases from V and 6 bases from J, with 21 bases in between. CDR3 coding DNA: TGCGCCAGCAGCCAAGAAGGTTCGGGCGGCTCCCCCCTCGAGCAGTACTTC. It is translated as CASSQEGSGGSPLEQYF.

This clone showed up just once. J is TRBJ1-2 and V is TRBV6-5; D ambiguous. The CDR3 spans 15 residues. CDR1 and CDR2 (germline): MNHEY, SVGAGI. With 4 bases removed from V and 2 bases from J, the gap between germline ends came to 14 bases. This chain's CDR3 is CASSSSLWENYGYTF. CDR3 nucleotides: TGTGCCAGCAGTTCAAGTCTTTGGGAGAACTATGGCTACACCTTC.

The gene calls are TRBV28 and TRBJ1-5, with D maybe TRBD1 (6 bases). Germline V gives CDR1 MDHEN, CDR2 SYDVKM. V dropped 3 bases and J dropped 4 bases, with 13 bases sitting between them. The CDR3 loop spans 15 amino acids. The CDR3 is CASSLGGLINQPQHF. CDR3 DNA: TGTGCCAGCAGTTTGGGGGGCCTGATTAATCAGCCCCAGCATTTT. The full variable domain, with the rest looked up from reference TRBV28 and TRBJ1-5, is DVKVTQSSRYLVKRTGEKVFLECVQDMDHENMFWYRQDPGLGLRLIYFSYDVKMKEKGDIPEGYSVSREKKERFSLILESASTNQTSMYLCASSLGGLINQPQHFGDGTRLSIL.

This clone was found a few times. The V and J genes are TRBV27 and TRBJ1-1; D is unresolved. CDR1 and CDR2 from the germline V gene are MNHEY and SMNVEV (reference sequence). The CDR3 totals 13 residues. V was trimmed by 4 bases and J by 3 bases, leaving 9 bases between them. DNA for the CDR3: TGTGCCAGCAGTTCCTACTTGGACACTGAAGCTTTCTTT. This gives the protein CASSSYLDTEAFF.

This clone was found once. The CDR3 DNA is TGCGCCAGCAGCCAAGAGACCGGCAGCTCCTACAATGAGCAGTTCTTC. Translating gives CASSQETGSSYNEQFF. This chain joins TRBV4-3 and TRBJ2-1; D unresolved. Trimming left V 0 bases short and J 0 bases short, with 9 bases between. The germline CDR1 and CDR2 sequences are LGHNA and YSLEER. The CDR3 covers 16 residues.

The chain combines TRBV4-3 with TRBJ1-2; tentatively, D is TRBD1 (5 bases). The V and J ends lost 0 bases and 6 bases respectively, with 20 bases between them. The CDR3 has 17 amino acids. Germline V gene lookup returns CDR1 LGHNA and CDR2 YSLEER. The CDR3 DNA reads as TGCGCCAGCAGCCAAGATCGAGTCCCGGCAGGGCGAAATGGCTACACCTTC. As protein: CASSQDRVPAGRNGYTF.

A single count supports this clone. The chain carries TRBV7-9 and TRBJ2-7, with no clear D. Trimming left V 0 bases short and J 4 bases short, with 7 bases between. CDR3 length equals 13 residues. Per germline, CDR1 SEHNR and CDR2 FQNEAQ (reference sequence). As DNA, the CDR3 is TGTGCCAGCAGCTTAGCAACCGGATACGAGCAGTACTTC. It is translated as CASSLATGYEQYF.